The clone carrying this T cell receptor beta chain was recorded a few times. Antigen unknown. Distinct nucleotide sequences in the sample also encode this CDR3. Germline V gene lookup returns CDR1 SGDLS and CDR2 YYNGEE. The V end lost 0 bases, the J end lost 3 bases, and 9 bases lay between the germline ends. The CDR3 covers 14 residues. The investigators reverse transcribed all of the isolated RNA, so they sequenced expressed TCRB transcripts. TCRdb keeps only in-frame clones here, not all; method: immunoSEQ multiplex PCR. The sample records 680,000 or so clones, around 15% being singletons. This entry comes from a study of beta chain features in type 1 diabetes. Background on the study: The number of sorted cells examined across all samples was around 110 million. Study findings and constraints: Compared to healthy donors, patients appeared to have naive, central memory and Treg TCRB repertoires that were more alike.

Averaging around 110 mL, one heparinised blood draw came from each individual donor. This TCR came from a man aged 18 to 35 in good health. The J gene is TRBJ2-5, the V gene TRBV9; tentative D call: TRBD2 (5 bases). Material: naive CD4+ T cells from blood. CDR3 amino acids: CASSVGGAEETQYF. DNA of the CDR3: TGTGCCAGCAGCGTAGGGGGAGCCGAAGAGACCCAGTACTTC.